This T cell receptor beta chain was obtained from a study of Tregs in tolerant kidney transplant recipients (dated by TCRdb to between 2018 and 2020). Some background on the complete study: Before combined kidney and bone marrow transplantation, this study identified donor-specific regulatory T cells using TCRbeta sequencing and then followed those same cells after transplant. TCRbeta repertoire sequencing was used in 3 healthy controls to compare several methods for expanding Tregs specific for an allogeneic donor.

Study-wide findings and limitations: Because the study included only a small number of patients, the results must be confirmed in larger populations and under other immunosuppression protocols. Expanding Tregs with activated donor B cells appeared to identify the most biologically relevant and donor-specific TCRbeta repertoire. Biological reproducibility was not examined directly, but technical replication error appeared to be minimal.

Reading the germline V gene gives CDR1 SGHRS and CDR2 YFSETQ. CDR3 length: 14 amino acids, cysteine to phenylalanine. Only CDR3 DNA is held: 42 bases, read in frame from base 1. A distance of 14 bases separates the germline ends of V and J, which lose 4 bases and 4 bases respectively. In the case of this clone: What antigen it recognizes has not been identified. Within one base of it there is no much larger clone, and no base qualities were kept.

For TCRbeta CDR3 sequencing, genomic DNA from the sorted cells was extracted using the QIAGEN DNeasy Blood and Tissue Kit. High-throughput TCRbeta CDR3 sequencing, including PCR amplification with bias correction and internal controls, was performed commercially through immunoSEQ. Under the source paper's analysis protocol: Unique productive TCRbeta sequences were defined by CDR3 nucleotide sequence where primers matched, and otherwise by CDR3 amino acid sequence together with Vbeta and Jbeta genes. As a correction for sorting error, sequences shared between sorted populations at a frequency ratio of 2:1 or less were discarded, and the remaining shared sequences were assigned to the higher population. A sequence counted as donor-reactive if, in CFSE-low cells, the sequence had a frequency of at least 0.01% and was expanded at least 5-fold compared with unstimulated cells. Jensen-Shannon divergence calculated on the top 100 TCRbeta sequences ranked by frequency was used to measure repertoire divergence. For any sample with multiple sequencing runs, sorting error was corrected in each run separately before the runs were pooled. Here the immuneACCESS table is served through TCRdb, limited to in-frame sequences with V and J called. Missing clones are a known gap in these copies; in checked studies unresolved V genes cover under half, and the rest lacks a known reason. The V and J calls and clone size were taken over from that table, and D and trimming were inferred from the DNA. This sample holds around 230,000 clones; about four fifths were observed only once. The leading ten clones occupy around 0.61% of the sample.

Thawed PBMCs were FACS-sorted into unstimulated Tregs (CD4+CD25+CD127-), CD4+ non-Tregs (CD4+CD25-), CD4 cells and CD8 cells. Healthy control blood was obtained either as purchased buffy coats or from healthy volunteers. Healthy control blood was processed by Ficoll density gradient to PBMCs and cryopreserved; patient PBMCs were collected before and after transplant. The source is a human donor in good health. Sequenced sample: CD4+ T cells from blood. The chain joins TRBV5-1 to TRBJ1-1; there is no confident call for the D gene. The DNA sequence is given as TGCGCCAGCAGCGCGCGGGAGGGAGGCACTGAAGCTTTCTTT. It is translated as CASSAREGGTEAFF.